This is a list of T cell receptor beta chains from one sample in a study of T cells in Graves' hyperthyroidism and ophthalmopathy. TCRdb called the multiplex PCR reads again in MiXCR, with one record for every CDR3 protein. The sample records 250,000 to 400,000 distinct CDR3 sequences, approximately 15% being singletons. Sequences were obtained from blood. These receptors originate from a woman aged 40 to 55 with Graves' ophthalmopathy. Both conserved end residues are part of each CDR3. D genes are given only for firm matches. Clone size is given for some rows only: seen once, a few or many times, or a class if the clone is expanded.

d_gene,v_gene,abundance,j_gene,CDR3aa,CDR3nt
-,TRBV19,few,TRBJ1-2,CASSSDRLSSYGYTF,TGTGCCAGTAGTTCCGACAGGTTGAGTTCTTATGGCTACACCTTC
-,TRBV12-3/TRBV12-4,once,TRBJ2-5,CANPGAQRRGHRETQYF,TGTGCCAACCCCGGGGCCCAACGGAGGGGTCATAGAGAGACCCAGTACTTC
-,TRBV7-9,-,TRBJ2-6,CASRMVGEANVLTF,TGTGCCAGCAGGATGGTGGGGGAGGCCAACGTCCTGACTTTC
-,TRBV28,-,TRBJ2-3,CASSPTGRVRYF,TGTGCCAGCAGTCCTACAGGGCGGGTTAGGTATTTT
TRBD1,TRBV19,many,TRBJ2-7,CASSVQGASSYEQYF,TGTGCCAGTAGTGTACAGGGGGCTAGCTCCTACGAGCAGTACTTC
-,TRBV7-9,-,TRBJ1-1,CASSVGTVPEAFF,TGTGCCAGCAGCGTCGGGACGGTTCCTGAAGCTTTCTTT
TRBD1,TRBV24-1,few,TRBJ1-5,CATSDPRGGQPQHF,TGTGCCACCAGTGACCCCAGGGGGGGTCAGCCCCAGCATTTT
-,TRBV29-1,-,TRBJ1-1,CSVGVSSTEAFF,TGCAGCGTTGGAGTAAGTAGCACTGAAGCTTTCTTT
-,TRBV9,-,TRBJ2-3,CASSAEGGRSDTQYF,TGTGCCAGCAGCGCTGAGGGGGGTCGTTCAGATACGCAGTATTTT
-,TRBV5-8,many,TRBJ1-1,CASSSRNQGFTEAFF,TGTGCCAGCAGCTCGAGGAACCAGGGGTTCACTGAAGCTTTCTTT
-,TRBV28,many,TRBJ2-1,CASSLAKLKYNEQFF,TGTGCCAGCAGTTTAGCCAAACTCAAGTACAATGAGCAGTTCTTC
-,TRBV10-3,-,TRBJ1-1,CAISDFSSEDGDTEAFF,TGTGCCATCAGTGATTTTTCATCCGAGGATGGGGACACTGAAGCTTTCTTT
-,TRBV28,many,TRBJ2-1,CASSRVAAGGENEQFF,TGTGCCAGCAGCCGTGTCGCGGCAGGGGGGGAAAATGAGCAGTTCTTC
TRBD2,TRBV7-9,many,TRBJ2-3,CASSFDSGRTDTQYF,TGTGCCAGCAGCTTTGATAGCGGGAGAACAGATACGCAGTATTTT
TRBD1,TRBV6-1,many,TRBJ2-4,CASSPSGNRGNIQYF,TGTGCCAGCAGCCCCTCGGGTAACAGGGGAAACATTCAGTACTTC
TRBD1,TRBV15,many,TRBJ1-2,CATSSRTGGFGYTF,TGTGCCACCAGCAGTAGGACAGGGGGCTTTGGCTACACCTTC
-,TRBV3-1,few,TRBJ1-1,CASSQGLFGETEAFF,TGTGCCAGCAGCCAAGGATTATTCGGGGAAACTGAAGCTTTCTTT
-,TRBV5-1,once,TRBJ2-1,CASSRDGRADEQFF,TGCGCCAGCAGCAGGGACGGGCGGGCGGATGAGCAGTTCTTC
-,TRBV2,many,TRBJ2-7,CASTAGGGKYEQYF,TGTGCCAGCACAGCTGGAGGGGGAAAGTACGAGCAGTACTTC
TRBD1,TRBV6-1,many,TRBJ1-1,CASSRTGFANTEAFF,TGTGCCAGCAGTCGGACAGGGTTTGCAAACACTGAAGCTTTCTTT